These 20 T cell receptor beta chains share one sample of origin, sequenced in a study of blood T cell repertoires in COVID-19. Profiling relied on immunoSEQ multiplex PCR, and the TCRdb table lists in-frame clones only, not all of them. The table lists around 65,000 clones, approximately 78% of them singletons. The source material was peripheral blood. These TCRs come from a man aged 80 or over with acute or convalescent COVID-19.

This chain connects TRBV21-1 to TRBJ2-1; no DNA check was done on the table's D call, TRBD1. TRBV21-1 is a pseudogene. This CDR3 comprises 16 residues. This CDR3 is CASSSYRDILYNEQFF. CDR3 coding DNA: TGTGCCAGCAGCTCGTACCGGGACATATTGTACAATGAGCAGTTCTTC.

J is TRBJ1-4 and V is TRBV7-2; 7 positions agree with TRBD1. Germline V gives CDR1 SGHTA, CDR2 FQGNSA. This CDR3 region has 15 residues. The J segment lost 6 bases and the V segment lost 5 bases, leaving 9 bases of the junction unmatched. The chain's CDR3 is CASSPQGGWDEKLFF. CDR3 coding DNA: TGTGCCAGCAGCCCGCAAGGGGGCTGGGATGAAAAACTGTTTTTT.

In the case of this clone: At one boundary the junction diverges from the germline segment, which might be a read error. This sequence joins TRBV11-1 and TRBJ2-1; the D gene is possibly TRBD1 (6 bases). The CDR3 runs to 15 residues. Germline CDR1 is SGHAT and CDR2 is FQDESV (reference sequence). The CDR3 sequence: CASSHRDTTYSEQFF. The CDR3 DNA is TGTGCCAGCAGTCACCGGGACACCACATACAGTGAGCAGTTCTTC.

V is TRBV7-2 and J is TRBJ2-3; D gene ambiguous. The CDR3 is made up of 13 amino acids. Trimming took off 3 bases at V and 1 base at J, with 5 bases between the two ends. The germline V gene has CDR1 SGHTA and CDR2 FQGNSA. The CDR3 DNA is TGTGCCAGCAGCTTCTCGGGCACAGATACGCAGTATTTT. This sequence encodes CASSFSGTDTQYF.

The gene calls are TRBV18 and TRBJ2-7, with TRBD1 matching over 7 bases. Germline-derived CDR1 and CDR2 are KGHSH and LQKENI. This CDR3 is 14 amino acids long. Germline trimming cut 5 bases from V and 2 bases from J; bases unmatched to any gene: 6. For the CDR3, the DNA is TGTGCCAGCTCAAGGACAGGCGGTACCTACGAGCAGTACTTC. It yields the protein CASSRTGGTYEQYF.

This clone was detected a few times. V and J are TRBV28 and TRBJ2-7; 7 bases fit TRBD2. CDR1 and CDR2 (germline): MDHEN, SYDVKM. V was clipped by 4 bases and J by 0 bases; unmatched bases: 9. This CDR3 comprises 16 residues. In DNA, the CDR3 is TGTGCCAGCAGTTCTCTCGCCCAGCGGGGCTCCTACGAGCAGTACTTC. Its protein product is CASSSLAQRGSYEQYF.

The chain uses TRBV13 and TRBJ1-5; D gene ambiguous. Trimming took off 2 bases at V and 9 bases at J, with 11 bases between the two ends. The CDR3 runs to 13 residues. The germline V gene has CDR1 PRHDT and CDR2 FYEKMQ (reference sequence). This CDR3 reads CASSLKPSGPQHF. The CDR3 nucleotides read TGTGCCAGCAGCTTAAAACCCTCAGGGCCCCAGCATTTT.

The V call is TRBV5-5, the J call TRBJ1-2; 10 bases are a match to TRBD1. V lost 4 bases and J lost 2; bases outside the gene matches: 2. In germline, CDR1 is SGHKS, CDR2 YYEKEE (reference sequence). This CDR3 has 14 amino acids. The CDR3 is CASSADRGNYGYTF. Written as DNA, the CDR3 is TGTGCCAGCAGCGCGGACAGGGGGAACTATGGCTACACCTTC.

This chain uses TRBV29-1 with TRBJ2-5; a weak D match, TRBD2 (6 bases). Per germline, CDR1 SQVTM and CDR2 ANQGSEA. CDR3 length: 11 residues. Trimming pared 7 bases from V and 4 bases from J, leaving 10 bases between. Written as DNA, the CDR3 is TGCAGCGGACGGAGGGGAGAGACCCAGTACTTC. Its translation: CSGRRGETQYF.

The rearrangement links TRBV6-1 to TRBJ1-1, with D tentatively TRBD1 (5 bases). The CDR3 is made up of 14 amino acids. V was shortened by 2 bases and J by 4 bases, with 11 bases between the two germline ends. Germline loops: CDR1 MNHNS, CDR2 SASEGT. The CDR3: CASSETGGGTEAFF. CDR3 in DNA: TGTGCCAGCAGTGAAACCGGGGGTGGCACTGAAGCTTTCTTT.

This clone was counted a single time. The chain combines TRBV6-5 with TRBJ2-7; a weak D match, TRBD1 (6 bases). Per germline, CDR1 MNHEY and CDR2 SVGAGI. V lost 5 bases, J lost 6 bases, and 17 bases lay in between. CDR3 length: 14 amino acids. The CDR3 region is CASSQSMDSGEQYF. For the CDR3, the DNA is TGTGCCAGCAGTCAATCAATGGACAGCGGCGAGCAGTACTTC.

The chain joins TRBV7-2 to TRBJ1-2; D remains unclear. CDR3 length equals 16 residues. Trimming pared 1 base from V and 0 bases from J, leaving 12 bases between. In germline, CDR1 is SGHTA, CDR2 FQGNSA. The CDR3 sequence is CASSLGVWETNYGYTF. CDR3 sequence (DNA): TGTGCCAGCAGCTTAGGGGTTTGGGAGACTAACTATGGCTACACCTTC.

The chain uses TRBV5-1 and TRBJ2-1, with 9 bases identical to TRBD1. After removal of 4 bases from V and 6 bases from J, the junction contained 8 bases not matched to a gene. This CDR3 spans 15 amino acids. CDR1 is SGHRS and CDR2 is YFSETQ in the germline V gene. CDR3 loop: CASSQYTGGGNEQFF. The CDR3 DNA sequence: TGCGCCAGCAGCCAATACACAGGGGGCGGCAATGAGCAGTTCTTC.

The gene calls are TRBV5-8 and TRBJ1-2; D is unclear. CDR1 is SGHTS and CDR2 is YDEGEE in the germline V gene. The V end lost 0 bases, the J end lost 6 bases, and 9 bases lay between the germline ends. There are 13 residues in the CDR3. CDR3 amino acids: CASSLVSVNGYTF. For the CDR3, the DNA is TGTGCCAGCAGCTTGGTGTCAGTTAATGGCTACACCTTC.

The V and J genes are TRBV6-5 and TRBJ2-5; D gene ambiguous. CDR1 MNHEY and CDR2 SVGAGI come from the germline V gene. This CDR3 has 11 residues. Trimming pared 7 bases from V and 4 bases from J, leaving 7 bases between. Here the CDR3 reads CASISLETQYF. The CDR3 nucleotides are TGTGCCAGCATTTCCCTAGAGACCCAGTACTTC.

V and J are TRBV7-9 and TRBJ2-1, with a weak D call TRBD1 (6 bases). V was trimmed by 6 bases and J by 10 bases, leaving 25 bases between them. There are 16 residues in the CDR3. Looked up from germline, CDR1 is SEHNR and CDR2 is FQNEAQ (reference sequence). The CDR3 is CASRSSGVGLGWEQFF. The CDR3 nucleotides are TGTGCCAGCAGGAGTTCAGGGGTCGGCCTTGGGTGGGAGCAGTTCTTC.

The count of this clone is one. This chain uses TRBV11-2 with TRBJ2-5, with 12 bases fitting TRBD2. J lost 5 bases, V lost 0 bases, and 4 bases had no gene match. Per germline, CDR1 SGHAT and CDR2 FQNNGV. This CDR3 spans 16 amino acids. The DNA of the CDR3 is TGTGCCAGCAGCTTAGAGGGGCTAGCGGGAGGGGAGACCCAGTACTTC. Its protein product is CASSLEGLAGGETQYF.

The rearrangement links TRBV7-3 to TRBJ2-1; D unclear. V was clipped by 0 bases and J by 6 bases, with 9 bases between them. The length of the CDR3 is 14 residues. Germline assignment: CDR1 SGHTA and CDR2 FQGTGA. CDR3 DNA: TGTGCCAGCAGCTTAACTGGCAGGCCCAATGAGCAGTTCTTC. Residues: CASSLTGRPNEQFF. The full variable domain, completed using reference TRBV7-3 and TRBJ2-1, is GAGVSQTPSNKVTEKGKYVELRCDPISGHTALYWYRQSLGQGPEFLIYFQGTGAADDSGLPNDRFFAVRPEGSVSTLKIQRTERGDSAVYLCASSLTGRPNEQFFGPGTRLTVL.

The gene calls are TRBV27 and TRBJ2-7; 7 positions match TRBD1. The V segment lost 8 bases and the J segment 7 bases; nucleotides outside the gene matches: 11. Looked up from germline, CDR1 is MNHEY and CDR2 is SMNVEV (reference sequence). The CDR3 consists of 13 residues. The CDR3, as DNA: TGTGCCAGCTACGCATGGGACAGTTCAGAGCAGTACTTC. Translated: CASYAWDSSEQYF.

This clone was recorded many times. The CDR3 protein is CASSLAGTVDYGYTF. CDR3 nucleotides: TGTGCCAGCAGCTTGGCCGGGACAGTGGACTATGGCTACACCTTC. The V call is TRBV5-6, the J call TRBJ1-2, with 7 bases that match TRBD1. Germline-derived CDR1 and CDR2 are SGHDT and YYEEEE. Trimming took 0 bases from V and 3 from J; bases not matched to a gene: 5. The CDR3 has 15 amino acids.